This entry features one T cell receptor (beta chain) sequence. Its antigen is currently unknown. This CDR3 region has 13 residues. Trimming took 0 bases from V and 11 from J, leaving 13 bases between them. Germline CDR1 SGHDN, CDR2 FVKESK. The record originates from a study of T cell repertoires in cytomegalovirus infection. About the study: Through public TCR beta signatures, both CMV infection and matching HLA type were indicated.

Study-wide results and caveats: Public TCR beta family frequency separated CMV-and-HLA carriers, including in an independent cohort. Ex vivo, HLA-C-restricted CMV-specific TCR beta clonotypes prevailed over the rest of the response.

TCRdb used MiXCR to reprocess the reads, holding one entry per CDR3 protein. The sample lists 560,000 or so distinct CDR3 sequences, about 15% seen once, with about 24% in the top ten. The V call is TRBV14, the J call TRBJ1-1; D is uncertain. The sample taken for sequencing was CD8+ T cells from PBMCs. The TCR originated in a human donor in good health (CMV status not recorded). Some clones in this sample may be carry-over from other donors' samples. CDR3 amino acids: CASSQEEWEEAFF. The CDR3, as DNA: TGTGCCAGCAGCCAAGAAGAGTGGGAGGAGGCTTTCTTT.